This T cell receptor (beta chain) was found in a study of T cells in Graves' hyperthyroidism and ophthalmopathy. Findings of the study overall: Researchers found most expanded thyroid clonotypes above 0.001 in blood as well.

The CDR3 length is 14 residues. From germline, CDR1 is SGHRS and CDR2 YFSETQ. The germline V and J ends were trimmed by 0 bases and 3 bases, with 8 bases remaining between them. This clonotype was counted many times. The antigen remains unidentified. Template material for amplifying TCR beta CDR3 regions consisted of RNA transcripts. TCR CDR3 underwent first-round RT-PCR with the HTBI primer set. In TCRdb, the multiplex PCR reads were re-called with MiXCR into one record per CDR3 protein. The data hold roughly 550,000 distinct CDR3 sequences, with about 16% observed a single time. The receptor was isolated from a woman aged 25 to 39 with Graves' ophthalmopathy. Sequenced material: blood. The chain combines TRBV5-1 with TRBJ2-3; D gene uncertain. The CDR3 nucleotides read TGCGCCAGCAGCTTGGAGCTAGATACAGATACGCAGTATTTT. Translated, it gives CASSLELDTDTQYF.